The source of this TCR beta chain is a study of identical twins. Whole-study findings and limits: Where beta out-of-frame sequences were concerned, excess twin sharing was weaker.

In every case, the donor was a healthy Caucasian. Concerning this clonotype: What it binds is unknown.

The V gene's germline CDR1 is MNHEY and CDR2 SMNVEV (reference sequence). The CDR3 has 16 residues. Trimming took off 2 bases at V and 4 bases at J, with 17 bases between the two ends. Each CDR3 protein is one row after TCRdb ran MiXCR on the 5' RACE reads. Of 1.5 million or so distinct CDR3 sequences listed, about 30% were seen once; the top ten hold under 0.35%. Sequenced sample: cord blood. The clonotype originates from a newborn girl in good health. This rearrangement joins TRBV27 to TRBJ1-1, with a weak D call TRBD1 (5 bases). CDR3 region: CASSLDSRFGGTEAFF. CDR3 DNA sequence: TGTGCCAGCAGTTTAGATTCTCGTTTTGGGGGCACTGAAGCTTTCTTT.